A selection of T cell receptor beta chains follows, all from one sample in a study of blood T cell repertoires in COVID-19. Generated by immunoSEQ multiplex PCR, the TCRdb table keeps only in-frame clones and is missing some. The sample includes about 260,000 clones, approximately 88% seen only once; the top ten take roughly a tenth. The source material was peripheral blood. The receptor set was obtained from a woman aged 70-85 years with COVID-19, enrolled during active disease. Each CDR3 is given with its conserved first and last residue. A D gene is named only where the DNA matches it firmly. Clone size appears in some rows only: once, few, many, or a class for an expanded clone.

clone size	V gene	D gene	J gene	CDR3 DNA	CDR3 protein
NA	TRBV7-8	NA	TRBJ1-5	TGTGCCAGCAGCTTATGGGGGGTGAAGGATGATTATCAGCCCCAGCATTTT	CASSLWGVKDDYQPQHF
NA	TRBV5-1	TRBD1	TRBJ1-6	TGCGCCAGCAGCCAAGTCGCCCCGGGACAGTATAATTCACCCCTCCACTTT	CASSQVAPGQYNSPLHF
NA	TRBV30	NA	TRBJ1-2	TGTGCCTGGAGCTTAAACAGCAATGGCTACACCTTC	CAWSLNSNGYTF
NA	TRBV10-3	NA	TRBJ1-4	TGTGCCATCAGTGAGACTCGAGGATTTAATGAAAAACTGTTTTTT	CAISETRGFNEKLFF
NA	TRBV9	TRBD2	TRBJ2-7	TGTGCCAGCAGCGCCGAAGCGGGAGATAACGACGAGCAGTACTTC	CASSAEAGDNDEQYF
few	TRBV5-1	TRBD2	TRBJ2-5	TGCGCCAGCAGCCGAGCGGGGGGTGAGACCCAGTACTTC	CASSRAGGETQYF
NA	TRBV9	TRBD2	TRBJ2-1	TGTGCCAGCAGCGTGGCGGGAGGGCCTAGCAATGAGCAGTTCTTC	CASSVAGGPSNEQFF
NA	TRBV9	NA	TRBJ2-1	TGTGCCAGCAGCGTAGGTTGGGGGCGCAGGAATGAGCAGTTCTTC	CASSVGWGRRNEQFF
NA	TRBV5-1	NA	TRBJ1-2	TGCGCCAGCAGCTTGGTGCCCGGTAACTATGGCTACACCTTC	CASSLVPGNYGYTF
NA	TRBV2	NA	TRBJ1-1	TGTGCCACAGGACAGACCGTGAACACTGAAGCTTTCTTT	CATGQTVNTEAFF
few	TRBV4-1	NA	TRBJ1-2	TGCGCCAGCAGCCAAGAGGAGGGGGGCTACACCTTC	CASSQEEGGYTF
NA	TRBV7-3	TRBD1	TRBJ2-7	TGTGCCAGCAGCTTTGGCAGGGGGCGCGAGCAGTACTTC	CASSFGRGREQYF
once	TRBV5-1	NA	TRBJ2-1	TGCGCCAGCAGCTTAAGTACAGGCTACAATGAGCAGTTCTTC	CASSLSTGYNEQFF
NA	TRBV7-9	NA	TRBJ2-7	TGTGCCAGCAGCTTAGTGGGGGACAACGAGCAGTACTTC	CASSLVGDNEQYF
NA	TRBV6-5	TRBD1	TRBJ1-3	TGTGCCAGCAGTTACTCCCCGCGGAGGGGGCGAGACACCATATATTTT	CASSYSPRRGRDTIYF
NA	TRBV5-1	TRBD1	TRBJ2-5	TGCGCCAGCAGCTTGGGACAGGGGGGAGAGACCCAGTACTTC	CASSLGQGGETQYF
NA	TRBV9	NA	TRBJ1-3	TGTGCCAGCAGCGTAGATCCGGGGGTCTCTGGAAACACCATATATTTT	CASSVDPGVSGNTIYF
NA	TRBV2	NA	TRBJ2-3	TGTGCCGACCTAGAGGCAGATACGCAGTATTTT	CADLEADTQYF
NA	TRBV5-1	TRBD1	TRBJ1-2	TGCGCCAGCAGCTCCGGGGACAGGGCTCGGGATGGCTACACCTTC	CASSSGDRARDGYTF
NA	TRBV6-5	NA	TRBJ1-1	TGTGCCAGCAGTTACGGGGGGTCAAGCACTGAAGCTTTCTTT	CASSYGGSSTEAFF
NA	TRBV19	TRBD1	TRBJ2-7	TGTGCCAGTAGTAGTCCGGGACAGGGGGCCGACGAGCAGTACTTC	CASSSPGQGADEQYF
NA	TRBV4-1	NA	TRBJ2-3	TGCGCCAGCAGCCCATCAAGCAGGGTCATTGCAGATACGCAGTATTTT	CASSPSSRVIADTQYF